Listed here are 9 T cell receptor beta chains from one sample, sequenced in a study of shared clonotypes between healthy human individuals. Generated by immunoSEQ multiplex PCR, the TCRdb table keeps only in-frame clones and is missing some. The sample carries 1.4 million or so clones, approximately 98.5% recorded once. Sequencing was done on a sample of naive CD4+ T cells sorted from blood. Subset: CD45RA+ positively selected. These receptor sequences come from a young man in good health.

This chain links TRBV5-4 with TRBJ1-1, with 8 bases lining up with TRBD1. The CDR3 is made up of 15 amino acids. Per germline, CDR1 SGHNT and CDR2 YYREEE (reference sequence). V trimming: 3 bases; J trimming: 2 bases; junction bases outside the gene matches: 6. The CDR3 DNA sequence: TGTGCCAGCAGCTCCCCCGGGACAGGCAACACTGAAGCTTTCTTT. Translated: CASSSPGTGNTEAFF.

The chain joins TRBV29-1 to TRBJ1-1; no clear D gene. Trimming removed 3 bases at V and 1 base at J, with 9 bases between. CDR1 and CDR2 (germline): SQVTM, ANQGSEA. CDR3 length: 13 amino acids. CDR3 sequence reads: CSVEGLGNTEAFF. CDR3 nucleotides: TGCAGCGTTGAGGGCTTGGGGAACACTGAAGCTTTCTTT. Drawing the rest from reference TRBV29-1 and TRBJ1-1, the complete variable domain is SAVISQKPSRDICQRGTSLTIQCQVDSQVTMMFWYRQQPGQSLTLIATANQGSEATYESGFVIDKFPISRPNLTFSTLTVSNMSPEDSSIYLCSVEGLGNTEAFFGQGTRLTVV.

This clone was picked up one time. V gene TRBV28 combines with J gene TRBJ1-1; D not certain. This CDR3 is built from 13 residues. The germline V gene encodes CDR1 MDHEN and CDR2 SYDVKM. With 6 bases removed from V and 0 bases from J, the gap between germline ends came to 8 bases. The CDR3 DNA is TGTGCCAGCAGGAGAGGGATGAACACTGAAGCTTTCTTT. Its translation: CASRRGMNTEAFF.

The chain joins TRBV30 to TRBJ2-7; weak D call: TRBD1 (6 bases). Per the germline V gene, CDR1 is GTSNPN and CDR2 is SVGIG (reference sequence). With 1 base removed from V and 2 bases from J, the gap between germline ends came to 15 bases. The CDR3 length is 15 residues. CDR3 region: CAWSARQQGPYEQYF. Here the CDR3 DNA reads TGTGCCTGGAGTGCTCGTCAACAGGGTCCCTACGAGCAGTACTTC.

The chain joins TRBV29-1 to TRBJ2-7; a weak D match, TRBD1 (5 bases). Trimming cost V 5 bases and J 0 bases, with 17 bases left between them. Per the germline V gene, CDR1 is SQVTM and CDR2 is ANQGSEA. The CDR3 is 15 amino acids. CDR3 in amino acids: CSVLILAGRSYEQYF. The CDR3 nucleotides read TGCAGCGTTCTAATCCTCGCAGGGCGCTCCTACGAGCAGTACTTC.

The V and J genes are TRBV2 and TRBJ1-1; D might be TRBD1 (5 bases). Per the germline V gene, CDR1 is SNHLY and CDR2 is FYNNEI. This CDR3 has 16 amino acids. Trimming took off 5 bases at V and 3 bases at J, with 19 bases between the two ends. Written as DNA, the CDR3 is TGTGCCAGCAGTTACGACGGCGACGGCAGGGACACTGAAGCTTTCTTT. This sequence encodes CASSYDGDGRDTEAFF.

In this sample, this clone turned up once. The chain uses TRBV5-5 and TRBJ1-2; D is undetermined. V was trimmed by 6 bases and J by 0 bases, leaving 18 bases between them. CDR1 SGHKS and CDR2 YYEKEE come from the germline V gene (reference sequence). The CDR3 totals 16 residues. CDR3 amino acids: CASTRERLIANYGYTF. Here the CDR3 DNA reads TGTGCCAGCACCCGGGAGAGACTTATTGCTAACTATGGCTACACCTTC.

The chain combines TRBV19 with TRBJ2-2, with TRBD2 identical over 12 bases. This CDR3 contains 16 residues. CDR1 and CDR2 from the germline V gene are LNHDA and SQIVND (reference sequence). J was trimmed by 2 bases and V by 8 bases; bases with no gene match: 6. The CDR3 nucleotides are TGTGCCAGTTCACGACTAGCGGGAGATAACACCGGGGAGCTGTTTTTT. This encodes CASSRLAGDNTGELFF.

The DNA for the CDR3 is TGTGCCAGCAGTTTGGAGGGGACTAGCGGAACCACCTACGAGCAGTACTTC. This gives the protein CASSLEGTSGTTYEQYF. The chain uses TRBV28 and TRBJ2-7, with 11 positions matching TRBD2. Germline CDR1 MDHEN, CDR2 SYDVKM. The length of the CDR3 is 17 residues. V lost 3 bases, J lost 2 bases, and 9 bases stayed unmatched.